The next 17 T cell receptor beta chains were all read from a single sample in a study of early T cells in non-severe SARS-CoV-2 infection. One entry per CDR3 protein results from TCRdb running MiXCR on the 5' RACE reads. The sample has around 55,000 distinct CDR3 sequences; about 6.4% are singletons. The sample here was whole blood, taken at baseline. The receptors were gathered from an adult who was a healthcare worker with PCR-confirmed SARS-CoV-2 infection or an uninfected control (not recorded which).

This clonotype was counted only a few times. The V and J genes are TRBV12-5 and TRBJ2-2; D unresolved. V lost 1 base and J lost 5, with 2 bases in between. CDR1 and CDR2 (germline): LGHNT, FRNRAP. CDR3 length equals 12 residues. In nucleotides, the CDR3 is TGTGCTAGTGGTTTGGGAACCGGGGAGCTGTTTTTT. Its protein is CASGLGTGELFF. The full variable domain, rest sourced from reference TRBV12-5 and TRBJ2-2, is DARVTQTPRHKVTEMGQEVTMRCQPILGHNTVFWYRQTMMQGLELLAYFRNRAPLDDSGMPKDRFSAEMPDATLATLKIQPSEPRDSAVYFCASGLGTGELFFGEGSRLTVL.

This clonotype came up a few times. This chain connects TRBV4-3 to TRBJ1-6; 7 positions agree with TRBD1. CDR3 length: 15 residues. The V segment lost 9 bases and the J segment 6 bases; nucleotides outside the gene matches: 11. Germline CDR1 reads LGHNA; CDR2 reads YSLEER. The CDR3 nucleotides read TGCGCCAGTATAGACAGGGAGTCGGTTAATTCACCCCTCCACTTT. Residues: CASIDRESVNSPLHF.

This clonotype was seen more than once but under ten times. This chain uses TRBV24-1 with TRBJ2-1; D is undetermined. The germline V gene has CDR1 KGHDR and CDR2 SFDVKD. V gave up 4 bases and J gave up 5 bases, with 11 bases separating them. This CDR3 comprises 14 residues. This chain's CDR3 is CATSEHPRDNEQFF. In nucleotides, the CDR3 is TGTGCCACCAGTGAACACCCAAGAGACAATGAGCAGTTCTTC.

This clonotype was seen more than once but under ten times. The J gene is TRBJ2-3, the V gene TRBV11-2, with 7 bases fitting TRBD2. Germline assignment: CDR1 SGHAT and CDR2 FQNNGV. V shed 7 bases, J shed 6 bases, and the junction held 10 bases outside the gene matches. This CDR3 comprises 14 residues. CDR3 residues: CASTDRDYLDTQYF. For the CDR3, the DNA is TGTGCCAGCACAGACCGGGACTACCTTGATACGCAGTATTTT.

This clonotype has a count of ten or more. CDR3: CSAPGLARNIQYF. The CDR3, as DNA: TGCAGTGCGCCGGGACTAGCGAGAAACATTCAGTACTTC. The V gene is TRBV20-1, the J gene TRBJ2-4; 10 bases match TRBD2. Germline V CDR1 and CDR2: DFQATT, SNEGSKA (reference sequence). The CDR3 length is 13 residues. With 6 bases clipped from V and 6 bases from J, the junction kept 5 bases outside the gene matches.

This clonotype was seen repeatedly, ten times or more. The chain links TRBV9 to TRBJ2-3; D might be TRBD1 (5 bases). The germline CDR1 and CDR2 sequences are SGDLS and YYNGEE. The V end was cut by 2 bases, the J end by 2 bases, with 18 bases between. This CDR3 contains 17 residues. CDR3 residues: CASSVADFRGHTDTQYF. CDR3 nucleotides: TGTGCCAGCAGCGTGGCGGATTTTAGGGGCCACACAGATACGCAGTATTTT.

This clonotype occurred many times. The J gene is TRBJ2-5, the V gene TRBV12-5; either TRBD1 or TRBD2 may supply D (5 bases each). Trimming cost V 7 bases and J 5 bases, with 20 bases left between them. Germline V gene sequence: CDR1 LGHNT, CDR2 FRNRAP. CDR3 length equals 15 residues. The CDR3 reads CASAPPGTRRETQYF. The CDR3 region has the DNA TGTGCTAGTGCCCCCCCCGGGACCCGTCGGGAGACCCAGTACTTC.

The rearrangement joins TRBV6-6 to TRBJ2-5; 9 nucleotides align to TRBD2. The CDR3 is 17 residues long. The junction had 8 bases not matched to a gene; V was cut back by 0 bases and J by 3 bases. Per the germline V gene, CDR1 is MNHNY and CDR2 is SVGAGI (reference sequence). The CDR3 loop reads CASSYSPGTSLEETQYF. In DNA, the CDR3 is TGTGCCAGCAGTTACTCTCCCGGGACTAGCCTAGAAGAGACCCAGTACTTC.

CDR3 bases: TGTGCCAGCAGCGAGGGACTACCCATGGGTGGGGAGCTGTTTTTT. The encoded protein is CASSEGLPMGGELFF. The chain links TRBV11-2 to TRBJ2-2; 7 positions match TRBD2. Trimming took 5 bases from V and 8 from J; bases not matched to a gene: 11. This CDR3 contains 15 residues. The germline V gene has CDR1 SGHAT and CDR2 FQNNGV.

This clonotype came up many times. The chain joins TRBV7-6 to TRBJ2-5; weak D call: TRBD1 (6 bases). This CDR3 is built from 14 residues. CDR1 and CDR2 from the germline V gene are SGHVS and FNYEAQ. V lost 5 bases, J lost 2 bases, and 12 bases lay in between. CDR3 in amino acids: CASSLGRGQETQYF. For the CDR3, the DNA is TGTGCCAGCAGCCTAGGAAGGGGGCAAGAGACCCAGTACTTC.

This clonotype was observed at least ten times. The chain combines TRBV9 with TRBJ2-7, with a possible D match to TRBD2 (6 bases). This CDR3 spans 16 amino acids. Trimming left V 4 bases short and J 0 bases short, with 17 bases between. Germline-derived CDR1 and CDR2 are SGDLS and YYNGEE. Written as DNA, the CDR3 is TGTGCCAGCAGCCCTAGGAGGGACGGAAGCTCCTACGAGCAGTACTTC. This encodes CASSPRRDGSSYEQYF.

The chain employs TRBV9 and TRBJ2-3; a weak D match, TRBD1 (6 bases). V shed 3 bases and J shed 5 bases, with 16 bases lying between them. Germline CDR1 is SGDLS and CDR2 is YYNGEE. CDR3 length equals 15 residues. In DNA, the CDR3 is TGTGCCAGCAGCGCCTGGCAACAGGGTGGAGATACGCAGTATTTT. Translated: CASSAWQQGGDTQYF.

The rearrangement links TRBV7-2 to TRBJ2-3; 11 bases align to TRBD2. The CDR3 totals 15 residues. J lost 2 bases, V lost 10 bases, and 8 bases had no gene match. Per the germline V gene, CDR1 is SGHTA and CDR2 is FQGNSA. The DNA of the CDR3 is TGTGCCATAGCGAGTAGCGGGGGGGCCACAGATACGCAGTATTTT. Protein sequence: CAIASSGGATDTQYF.

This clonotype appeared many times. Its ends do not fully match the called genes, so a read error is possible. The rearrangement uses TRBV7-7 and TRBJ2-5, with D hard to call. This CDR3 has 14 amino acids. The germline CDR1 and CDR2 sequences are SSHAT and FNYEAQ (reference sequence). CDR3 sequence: CASSLSTSAETQYF. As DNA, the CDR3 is TGTGCTAGCAGCTTAAGTACCAGCGCCGAGACCCAGTACTTC.

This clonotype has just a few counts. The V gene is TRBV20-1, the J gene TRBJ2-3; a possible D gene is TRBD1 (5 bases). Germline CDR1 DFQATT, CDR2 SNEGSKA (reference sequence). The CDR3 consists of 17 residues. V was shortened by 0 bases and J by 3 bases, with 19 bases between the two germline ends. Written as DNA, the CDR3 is TGCAGTGCTAGAGATCTCATAGGGGCGAGTTGGACAGATACGCAGTATTTT. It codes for CSARDLIGASWTDTQYF.

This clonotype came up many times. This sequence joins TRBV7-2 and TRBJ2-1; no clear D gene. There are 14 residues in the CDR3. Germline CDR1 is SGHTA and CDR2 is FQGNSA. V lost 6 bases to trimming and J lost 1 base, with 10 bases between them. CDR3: CASSSTKSYNEQFF. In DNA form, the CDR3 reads TGTGCCAGCAGTTCGACCAAGTCCTACAATGAGCAGTTCTTC. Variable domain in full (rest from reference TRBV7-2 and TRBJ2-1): GAGVSQSPSNKVTEKGKDVELRCDPISGHTALYWYRQSLGQGLEFLIYFQGNSAPDKSGLPSDRFSAERTGGSVSTLTIQRTQQEDSAVYLCASSSTKSYNEQFFGPGTRLTVL.

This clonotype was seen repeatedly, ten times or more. CDR3 sequence: CASSFGSMETQYF. The CDR3 nucleotides are TGTGCCAGCAGCTTCGGGAGCATGGAGACCCAGTACTTC. The chain couples TRBV7-2 to TRBJ2-5; D may be TRBD2 (6 bases). Germline V CDR1 and CDR2: SGHTA, FQGNSA. The length of the CDR3 is 13 residues. V lost 3 bases to trimming and J lost 5 bases, with 10 bases between them.